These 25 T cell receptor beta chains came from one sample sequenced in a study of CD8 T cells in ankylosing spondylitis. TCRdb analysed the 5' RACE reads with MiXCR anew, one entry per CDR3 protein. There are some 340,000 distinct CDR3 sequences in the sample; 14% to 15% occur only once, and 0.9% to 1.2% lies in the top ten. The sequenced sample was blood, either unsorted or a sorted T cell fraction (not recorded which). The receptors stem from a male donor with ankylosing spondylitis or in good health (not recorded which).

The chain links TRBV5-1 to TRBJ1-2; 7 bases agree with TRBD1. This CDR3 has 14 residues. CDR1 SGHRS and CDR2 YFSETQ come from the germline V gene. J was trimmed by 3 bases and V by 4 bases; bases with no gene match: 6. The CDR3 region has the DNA TGCGCCAGCAGCACCGGACAGGCTGACTATGGCTACACCTTC. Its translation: CASSTGQADYGYTF.

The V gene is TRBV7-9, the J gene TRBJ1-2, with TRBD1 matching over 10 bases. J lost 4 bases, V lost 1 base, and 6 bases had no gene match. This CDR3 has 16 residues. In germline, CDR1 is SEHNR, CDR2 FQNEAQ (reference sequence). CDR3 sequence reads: CASSLDGTGDTYGYTF. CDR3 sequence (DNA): TGTGCCAGCAGCTTAGATGGGACAGGGGACACCTATGGCTACACCTTC.

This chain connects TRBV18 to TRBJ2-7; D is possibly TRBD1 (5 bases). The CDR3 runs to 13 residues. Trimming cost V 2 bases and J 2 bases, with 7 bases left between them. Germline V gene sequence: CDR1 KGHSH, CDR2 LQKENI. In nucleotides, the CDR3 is TGTGCCAGCTCACCAGAGACAGCCTACGAGCAGTACTTC. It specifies CASSPETAYEQYF.

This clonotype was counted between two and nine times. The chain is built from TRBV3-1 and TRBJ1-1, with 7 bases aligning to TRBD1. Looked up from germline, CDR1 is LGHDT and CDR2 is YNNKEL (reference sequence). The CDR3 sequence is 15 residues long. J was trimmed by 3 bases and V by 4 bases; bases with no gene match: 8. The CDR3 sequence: CASSPTGVSDTEAFF. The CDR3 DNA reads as TGTGCCAGCAGCCCTACAGGGGTTTCGGACACTGAAGCTTTCTTT.

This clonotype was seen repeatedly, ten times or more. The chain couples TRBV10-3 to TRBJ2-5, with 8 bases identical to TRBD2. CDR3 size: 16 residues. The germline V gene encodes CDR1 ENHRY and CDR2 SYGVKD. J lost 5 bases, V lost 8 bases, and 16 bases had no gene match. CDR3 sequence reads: CAIGAGGISKGETQYF. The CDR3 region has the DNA TGTGCCATCGGTGCGGGAGGCATCTCCAAAGGGGAGACCCAGTACTTC.

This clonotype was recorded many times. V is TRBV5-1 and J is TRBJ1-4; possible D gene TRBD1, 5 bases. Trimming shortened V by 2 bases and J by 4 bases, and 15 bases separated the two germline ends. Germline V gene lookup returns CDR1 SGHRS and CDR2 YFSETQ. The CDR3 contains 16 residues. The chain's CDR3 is CASSFGGARVNEKLFF. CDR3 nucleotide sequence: TGCGCCAGCAGCTTCGGTGGGGCACGCGTTAATGAAAAACTGTTTTTT.

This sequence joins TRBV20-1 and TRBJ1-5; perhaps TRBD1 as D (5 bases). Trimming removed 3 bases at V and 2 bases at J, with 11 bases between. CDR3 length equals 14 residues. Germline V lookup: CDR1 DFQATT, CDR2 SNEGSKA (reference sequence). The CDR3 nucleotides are TGCAGTGCTAGGTCAGGGAATGGCAATCAGCCCCAGCATTTT. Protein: CSARSGNGNQPQHF.

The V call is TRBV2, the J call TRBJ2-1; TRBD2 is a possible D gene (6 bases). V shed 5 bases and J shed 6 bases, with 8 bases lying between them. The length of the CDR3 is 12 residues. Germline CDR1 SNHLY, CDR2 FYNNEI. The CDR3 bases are TGTGCCAGCAGTCGGGGGAGCAATGAGCAGTTCTTC. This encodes CASSRGSNEQFF. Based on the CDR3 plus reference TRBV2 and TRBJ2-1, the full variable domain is EPEVTQTPSHQVTQMGQEVILRCVPISNHLYFYWYRQILGQKVEFLVSFYNNEISEKSEIFDDQFSVERPDGSNFTLKIRSTKLEDSAMYFCASSRGSNEQFFGPGTRLTVL.

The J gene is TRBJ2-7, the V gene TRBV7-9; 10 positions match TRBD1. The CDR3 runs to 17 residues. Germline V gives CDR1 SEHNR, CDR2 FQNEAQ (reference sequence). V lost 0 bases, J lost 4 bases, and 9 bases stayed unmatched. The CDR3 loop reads CASSLAATGTGEYEQYF. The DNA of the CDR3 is TGTGCCAGCAGCTTAGCAGCTACCGGGACAGGGGAATACGAGCAGTACTTC.

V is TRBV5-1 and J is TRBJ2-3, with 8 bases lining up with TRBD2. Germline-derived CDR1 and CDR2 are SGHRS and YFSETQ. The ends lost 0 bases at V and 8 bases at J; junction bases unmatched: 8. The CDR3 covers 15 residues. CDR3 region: CASSLEAGGPTTQYF. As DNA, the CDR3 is TGCGCCAGCAGCTTGGAGGCGGGGGGCCCGACTACGCAGTATTTT.

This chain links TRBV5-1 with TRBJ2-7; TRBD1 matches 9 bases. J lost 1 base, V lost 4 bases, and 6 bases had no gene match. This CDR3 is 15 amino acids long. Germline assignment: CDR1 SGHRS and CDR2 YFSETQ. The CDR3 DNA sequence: TGCGCCAGCAGCCCCATAGGGACAGGGTCCTACGAGCAGTACTTC. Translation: CASSPIGTGSYEQYF.

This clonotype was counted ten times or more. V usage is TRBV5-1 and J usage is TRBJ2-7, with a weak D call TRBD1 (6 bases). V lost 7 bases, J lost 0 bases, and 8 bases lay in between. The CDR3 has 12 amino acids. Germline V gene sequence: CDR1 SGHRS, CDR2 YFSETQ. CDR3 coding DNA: TGCGCCAGCCGACAGGACTCCTACGAGCAGTACTTC. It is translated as CASRQDSYEQYF.

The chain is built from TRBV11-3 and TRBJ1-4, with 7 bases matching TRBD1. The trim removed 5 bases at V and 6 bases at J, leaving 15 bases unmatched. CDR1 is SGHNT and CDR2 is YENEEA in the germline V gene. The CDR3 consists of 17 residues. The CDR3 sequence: CASSADSDRDRDEKLFF. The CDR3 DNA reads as TGTGCCAGCAGCGCGGACTCCGACAGGGATAGGGATGAAAAACTGTTTTTT.

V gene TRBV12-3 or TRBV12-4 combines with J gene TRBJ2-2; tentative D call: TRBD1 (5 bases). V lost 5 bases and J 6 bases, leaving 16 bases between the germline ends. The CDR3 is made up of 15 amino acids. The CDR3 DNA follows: TGTGCCAGCAGTGCCAGGGTTGGGGAAGCCGGGGAGCTGTTTTTT. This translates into CASSARVGEAGELFF.

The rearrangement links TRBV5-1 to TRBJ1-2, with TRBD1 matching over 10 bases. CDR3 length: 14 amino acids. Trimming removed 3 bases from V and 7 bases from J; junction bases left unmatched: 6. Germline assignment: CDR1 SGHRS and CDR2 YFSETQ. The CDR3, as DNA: TGCGCCAGCAGCTCGGGACAGGGGTATGGTGGCTACACCTTC. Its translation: CASSSGQGYGGYTF.

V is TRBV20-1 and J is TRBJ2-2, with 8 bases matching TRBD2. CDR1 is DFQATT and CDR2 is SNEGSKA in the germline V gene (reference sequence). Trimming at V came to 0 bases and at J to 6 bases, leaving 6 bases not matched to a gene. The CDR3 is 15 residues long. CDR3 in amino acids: CSARDGGRTAGELFF. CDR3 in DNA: TGCAGTGCTAGAGATGGCGGGAGGACTGCCGGGGAGCTGTTTTTT.

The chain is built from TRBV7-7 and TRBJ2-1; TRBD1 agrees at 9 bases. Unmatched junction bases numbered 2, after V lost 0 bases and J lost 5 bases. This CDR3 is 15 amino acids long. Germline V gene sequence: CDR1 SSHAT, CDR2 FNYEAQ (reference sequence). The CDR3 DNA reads TGTGCCAGCAGCTTAGCCGGGACAGGGAACAATGAGCAGTTCTTC. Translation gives CASSLAGTGNNEQFF.

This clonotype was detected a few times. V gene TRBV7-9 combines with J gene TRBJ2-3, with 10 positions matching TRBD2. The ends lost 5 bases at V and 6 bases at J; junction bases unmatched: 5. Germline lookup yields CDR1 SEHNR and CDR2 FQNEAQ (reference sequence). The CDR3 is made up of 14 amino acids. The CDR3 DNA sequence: TGTGCCAGCAGCCCTAGCGGGAGCGGGGATACGCAGTATTTT. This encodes CASSPSGSGDTQYF. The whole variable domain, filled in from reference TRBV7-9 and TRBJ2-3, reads DTGVSQNPRHKITKRGQNVTFRCDPISEHNRLYWYRQTLGQGPEFLTYFQNEAQLEKSRLLSDRFSAERPKGSFSTLEIQRTEQGDSAMYLCASSPSGSGDTQYFGPGTRLTVL.

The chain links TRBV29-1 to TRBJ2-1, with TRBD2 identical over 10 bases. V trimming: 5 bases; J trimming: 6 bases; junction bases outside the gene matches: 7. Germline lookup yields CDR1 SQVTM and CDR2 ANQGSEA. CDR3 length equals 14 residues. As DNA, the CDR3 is TGCAGCGTTCCCATTAGCGGGAGGTTCAATGAGCAGTTCTTC. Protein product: CSVPISGRFNEQFF.

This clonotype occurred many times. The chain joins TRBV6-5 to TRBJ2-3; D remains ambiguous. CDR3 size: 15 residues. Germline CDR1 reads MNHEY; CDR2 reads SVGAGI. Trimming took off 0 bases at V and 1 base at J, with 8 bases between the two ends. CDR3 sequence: CASSYSGVGTDTQYF. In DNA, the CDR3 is TGTGCCAGCAGTTACTCTGGAGTTGGCACAGATACGCAGTATTTT.

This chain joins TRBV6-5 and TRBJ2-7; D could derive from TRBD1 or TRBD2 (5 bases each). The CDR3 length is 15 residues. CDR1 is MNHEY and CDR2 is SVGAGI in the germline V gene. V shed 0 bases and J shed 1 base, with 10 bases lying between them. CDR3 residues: CASSYSGDGSYEQYF. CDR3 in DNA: TGTGCCAGCAGTTACTCCGGGGACGGATCCTACGAGCAGTACTTC.

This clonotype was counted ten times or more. CDR3 sequence: CASSPEGASRTDTQYF. The CDR3 nucleotides are TGCGCCAGCAGCCCCGAGGGGGCTTCTCGCACAGATACGCAGTATTTT. J is TRBJ2-3 and V is TRBV5-1, with 7 bases identical to TRBD1. This CDR3 is built from 16 residues. V trimming: 4 bases; J trimming: 1 base; junction bases outside the gene matches: 9. Germline V gene lookup returns CDR1 SGHRS and CDR2 YFSETQ. The full variable domain, with the rest looked up from reference TRBV5-1 and TRBJ2-3, is KAGVTQTPRYLIKTRGQQVTLSCSPISGHRSVSWYQQTPGQGLQFLFEYFSETQRNKGNFPGRFSGRQFSNSRSEMNVSTLELGDSALYLCASSPEGASRTDTQYFGPGTRLTVL.

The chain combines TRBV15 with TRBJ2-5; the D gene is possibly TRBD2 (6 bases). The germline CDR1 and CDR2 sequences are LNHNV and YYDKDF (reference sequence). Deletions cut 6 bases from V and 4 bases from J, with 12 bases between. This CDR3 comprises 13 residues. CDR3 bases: TGTGCCACCAGTACCGGGGGAGCAGAGACCCAGTACTTC. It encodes CATSTGGAETQYF.

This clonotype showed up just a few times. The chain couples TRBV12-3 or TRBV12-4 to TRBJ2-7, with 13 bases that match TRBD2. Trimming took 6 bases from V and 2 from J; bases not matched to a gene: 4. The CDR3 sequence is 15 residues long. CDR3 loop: CASSHGLAGAYEQYF. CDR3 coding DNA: TGTGCCAGCAGCCATGGACTAGCGGGGGCCTACGAGCAGTACTTC.

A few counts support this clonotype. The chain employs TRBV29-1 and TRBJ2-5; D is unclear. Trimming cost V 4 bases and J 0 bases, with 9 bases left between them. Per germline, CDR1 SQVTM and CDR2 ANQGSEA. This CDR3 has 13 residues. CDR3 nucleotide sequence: TGCAGCGTTGTAGGCACGTACCAAGAGACCCAGTACTTC. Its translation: CSVVGTYQETQYF.